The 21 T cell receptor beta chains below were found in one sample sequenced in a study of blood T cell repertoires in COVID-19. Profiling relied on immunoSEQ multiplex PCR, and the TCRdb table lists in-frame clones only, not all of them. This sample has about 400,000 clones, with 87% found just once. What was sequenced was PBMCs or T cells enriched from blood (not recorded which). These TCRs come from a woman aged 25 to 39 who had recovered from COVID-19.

CDR3 region: CASSAGTSGDPSYEQYF. In DNA form, the CDR3 reads TGTGCCAGCAGCGCAGGGACTAGCGGGGACCCCTCCTACGAGCAGTACTTC. The chain links TRBV11-3 to TRBJ2-7; TRBD2 aligns across 13 bases. The J segment lost 0 bases and the V segment lost 5 bases, leaving 7 bases of the junction unmatched. CDR1 SGHNT and CDR2 YENEEA come from the germline V gene. CDR3 size: 17 residues.

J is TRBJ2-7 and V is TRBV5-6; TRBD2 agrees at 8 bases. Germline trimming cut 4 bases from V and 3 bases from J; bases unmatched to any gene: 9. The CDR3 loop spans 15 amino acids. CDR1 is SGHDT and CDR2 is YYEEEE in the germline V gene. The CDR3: CASSPSGRGVYEQYF. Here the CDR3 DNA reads TGTGCCAGCAGCCCGAGCGGGAGAGGCGTCTACGAGCAGTACTTC.

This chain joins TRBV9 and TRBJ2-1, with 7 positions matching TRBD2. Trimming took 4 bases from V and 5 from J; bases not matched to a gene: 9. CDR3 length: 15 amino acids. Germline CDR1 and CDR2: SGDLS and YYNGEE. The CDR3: CASSPRAGDHNEQFF. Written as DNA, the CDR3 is TGTGCCAGCAGCCCAAGGGCGGGAGACCACAATGAGCAGTTCTTC.

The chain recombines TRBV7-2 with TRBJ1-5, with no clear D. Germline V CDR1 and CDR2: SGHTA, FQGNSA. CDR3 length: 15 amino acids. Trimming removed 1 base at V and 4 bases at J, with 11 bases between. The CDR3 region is CASSLVPVVNQPQHF. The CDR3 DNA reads TGTGCCAGCAGCTTAGTTCCAGTCGTTAATCAGCCCCAGCATTTT.

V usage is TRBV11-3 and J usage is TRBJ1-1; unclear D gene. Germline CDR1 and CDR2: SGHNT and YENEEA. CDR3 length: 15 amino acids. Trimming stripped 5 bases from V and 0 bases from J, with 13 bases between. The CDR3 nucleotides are TGTGCCAGCAGCCCCGGCGCAGGCCTGAACACTGAAGCTTTCTTT. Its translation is CASSPGAGLNTEAFF.

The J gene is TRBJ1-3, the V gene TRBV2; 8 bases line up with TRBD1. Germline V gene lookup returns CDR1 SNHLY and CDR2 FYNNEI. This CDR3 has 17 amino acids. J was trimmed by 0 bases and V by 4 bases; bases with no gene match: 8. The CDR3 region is CASSAGTGLSSGNTIYF. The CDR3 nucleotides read TGTGCCAGCAGTGCCGGGACAGGCCTTAGCTCTGGAAACACCATATATTTT.

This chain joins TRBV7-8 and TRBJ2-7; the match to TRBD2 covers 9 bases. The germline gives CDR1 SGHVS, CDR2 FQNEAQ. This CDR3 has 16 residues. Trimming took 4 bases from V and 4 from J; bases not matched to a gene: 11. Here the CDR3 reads CASSSREGAYSYEQYF. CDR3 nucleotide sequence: TGTGCCAGCAGCTCGCGGGAGGGCGCTTACTCTTACGAGCAGTACTTC.

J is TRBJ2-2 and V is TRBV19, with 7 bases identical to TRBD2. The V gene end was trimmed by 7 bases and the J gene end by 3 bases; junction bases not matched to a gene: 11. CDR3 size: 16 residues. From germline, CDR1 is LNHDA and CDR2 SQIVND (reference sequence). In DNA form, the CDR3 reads TGTGCCAGTATCCCAGGCGGGAGAGGGGACACCGGGGAGCTGTTTTTT. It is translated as CASIPGGRGDTGELFF. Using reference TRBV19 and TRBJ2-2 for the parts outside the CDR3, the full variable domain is DGGITQSPKYLFRKEGQNVTLSCEQNLNHDAMYWYRQDPGQGLRLIYYSQIVNDFQKGDIAEGYSVSREKKESFPLTVTSAQKNPTAFYLCASIPGGRGDTGELFFGEGSRLTVL.

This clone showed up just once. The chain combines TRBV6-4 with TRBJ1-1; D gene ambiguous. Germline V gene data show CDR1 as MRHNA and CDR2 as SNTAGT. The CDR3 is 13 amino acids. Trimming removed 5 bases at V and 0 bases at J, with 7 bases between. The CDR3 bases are TGTGCCAGCAGTTCCGACTTGAACACTGAAGCTTTCTTT. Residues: CASSSDLNTEAFF.

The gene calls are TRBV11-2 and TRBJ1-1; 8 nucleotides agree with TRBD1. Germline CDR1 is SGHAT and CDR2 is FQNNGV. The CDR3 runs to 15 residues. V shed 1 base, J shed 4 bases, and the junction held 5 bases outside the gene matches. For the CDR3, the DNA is TGTGCCAGCAGCTTAGGGAGAACAGGGGGCACTGAAGCTTTCTTT. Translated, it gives CASSLGRTGGTEAFF. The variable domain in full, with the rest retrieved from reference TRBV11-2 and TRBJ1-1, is EAGVAQSPRYKIIEKRQSVAFWCNPISGHATLYWYQQILGQGPKLLIQFQNNGVVDDSQLPKDRFSAERLKGVDSTLKIQPAKLEDSAVYLCASSLGRTGGTEAFFGQGTRLTVV.

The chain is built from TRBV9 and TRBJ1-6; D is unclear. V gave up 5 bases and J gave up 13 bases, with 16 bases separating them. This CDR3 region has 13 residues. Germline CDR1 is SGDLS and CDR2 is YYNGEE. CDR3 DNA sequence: TGTGCCAGCAGGGCCTCCCTCGGCGGGCCCCTCCACTTT. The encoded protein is CASRASLGGPLHF.

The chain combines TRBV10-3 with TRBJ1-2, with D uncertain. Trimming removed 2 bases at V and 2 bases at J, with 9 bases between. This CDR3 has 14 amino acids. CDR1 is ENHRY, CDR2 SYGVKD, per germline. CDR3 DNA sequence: TGTGCCATCAGTGAGAATGAGGAAAACTATGGCTACACCTTC. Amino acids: CAISENEENYGYTF.

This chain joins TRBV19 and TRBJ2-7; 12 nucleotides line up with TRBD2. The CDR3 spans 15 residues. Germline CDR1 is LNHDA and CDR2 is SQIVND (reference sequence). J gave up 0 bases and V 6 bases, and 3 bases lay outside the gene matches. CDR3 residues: CASSKTSGSSYEQYF. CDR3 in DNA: TGTGCCAGTAGCAAGACTAGCGGGAGCTCCTACGAGCAGTACTTC. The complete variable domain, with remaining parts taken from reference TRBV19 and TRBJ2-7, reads DGGITQSPKYLFRKEGQNVTLSCEQNLNHDAMYWYRQDPGQGLRLIYYSQIVNDFQKGDIAEGYSVSREKKESFPLTVTSAQKNPTAFYLCASSKTSGSSYEQYFGPGTRLTVT.

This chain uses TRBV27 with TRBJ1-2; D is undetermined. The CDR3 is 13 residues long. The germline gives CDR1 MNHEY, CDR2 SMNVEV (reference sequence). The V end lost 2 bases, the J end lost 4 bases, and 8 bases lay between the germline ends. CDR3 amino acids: CASSLGGGYGYTF. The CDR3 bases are TGTGCCAGCAGTTTAGGAGGTGGCTATGGCTACACCTTC.

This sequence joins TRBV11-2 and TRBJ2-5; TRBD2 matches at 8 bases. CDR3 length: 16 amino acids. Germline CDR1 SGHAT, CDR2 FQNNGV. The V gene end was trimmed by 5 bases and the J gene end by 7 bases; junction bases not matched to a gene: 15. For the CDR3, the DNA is TGTGCCAGCAGCACCGGAGGGACTAGACGGCCGGGGACCCAGTACTTC. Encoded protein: CASSTGGTRRPGTQYF.

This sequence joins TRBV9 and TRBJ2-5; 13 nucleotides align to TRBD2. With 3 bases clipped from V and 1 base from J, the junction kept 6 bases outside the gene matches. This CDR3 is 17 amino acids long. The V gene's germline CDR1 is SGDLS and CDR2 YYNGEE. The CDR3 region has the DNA TGTGCCAGCAGCGGCTCGGGACTAGCGGGGCCCCAAGAGACCCAGTACTTC. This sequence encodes CASSGSGLAGPQETQYF.

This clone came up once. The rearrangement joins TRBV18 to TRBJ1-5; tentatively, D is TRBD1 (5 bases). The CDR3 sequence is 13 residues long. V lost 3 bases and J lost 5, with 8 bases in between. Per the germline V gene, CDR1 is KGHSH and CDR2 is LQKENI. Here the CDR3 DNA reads TGTGCCAGCTCACCGGACATCTATCAGCCCCAGCATTTT. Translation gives CASSPDIYQPQHF.

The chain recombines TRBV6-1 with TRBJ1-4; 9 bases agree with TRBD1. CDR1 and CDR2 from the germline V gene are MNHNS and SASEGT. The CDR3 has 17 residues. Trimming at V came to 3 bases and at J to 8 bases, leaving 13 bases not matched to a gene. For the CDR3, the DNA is TGTGCCAGCAGTGACGCTCTGGGACAGGGATTAGAGGAAAAACTGTTTTTT. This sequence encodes CASSDALGQGLEEKLFF.

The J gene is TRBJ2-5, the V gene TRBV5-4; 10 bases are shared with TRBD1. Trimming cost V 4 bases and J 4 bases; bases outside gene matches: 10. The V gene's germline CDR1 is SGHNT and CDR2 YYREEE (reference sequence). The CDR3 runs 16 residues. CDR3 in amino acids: CASSARGQGFRETQYF. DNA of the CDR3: TGTGCCAGCAGCGCTAGGGGACAGGGGTTCCGAGAGACCCAGTACTTC.

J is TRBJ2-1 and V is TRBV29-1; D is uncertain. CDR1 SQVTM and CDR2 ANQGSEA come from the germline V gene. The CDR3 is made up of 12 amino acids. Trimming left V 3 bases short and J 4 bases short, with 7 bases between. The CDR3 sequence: CSVEGLYNEQFF. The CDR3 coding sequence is TGCAGCGTTGAGGGCTTATACAATGAGCAGTTCTTC.

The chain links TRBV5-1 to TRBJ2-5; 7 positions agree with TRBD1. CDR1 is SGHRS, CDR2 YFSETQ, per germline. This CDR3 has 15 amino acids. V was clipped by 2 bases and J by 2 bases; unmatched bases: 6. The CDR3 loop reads CASSFTRDRQETQYF. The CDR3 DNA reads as TGCGCCAGCAGCTTTACGAGGGACAGACAAGAGACCCAGTACTTC.